Described below is a single TCR beta chain sequence and its context. Its antigen is not known. These data belong to a study of blood T cells in healthy people across ages. Study-level points and caveats: While age rose, TCR beta diversity per million T cells dropped in a roughly linear way.

The germline V gene encodes CDR1 MNHEY and CDR2 SVGAGI. V gave up 0 bases and J gave up 2 bases; unmatched junction bases: 3. There are 15 residues in the CDR3. The authors ran a second PCR of roughly 7 to 11 cycles using a sample-barcoded 5' primer and a J-beta primer mix. TCRdb recomputed calls from the 5' RACE reads with MiXCR, one row per CDR3 protein. This table has 1.5 million to 2 million distinct CDR3 sequences, over 25% appearing once. The TCR comes from a woman in her twenties or thirties in good health. V and J are TRBV6-5 and TRBJ1-1; 7 positions agree with TRBD1. Sample: blood. The CDR3 coding sequence is TGTGCCAGCAGTTACTCCAGACAGGGCAACACTGAAGCTTTCTTT. It codes for CASSYSRQGNTEAFF.